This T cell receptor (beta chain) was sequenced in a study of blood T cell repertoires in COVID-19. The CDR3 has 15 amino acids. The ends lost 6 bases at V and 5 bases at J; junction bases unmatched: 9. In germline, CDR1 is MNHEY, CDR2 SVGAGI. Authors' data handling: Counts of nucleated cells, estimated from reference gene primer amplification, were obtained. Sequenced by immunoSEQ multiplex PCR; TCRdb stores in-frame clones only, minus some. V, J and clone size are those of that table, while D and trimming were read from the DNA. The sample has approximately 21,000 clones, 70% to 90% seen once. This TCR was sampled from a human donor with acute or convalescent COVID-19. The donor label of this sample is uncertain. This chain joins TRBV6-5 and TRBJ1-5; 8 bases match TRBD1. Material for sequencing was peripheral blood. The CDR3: CASRPGSGGYQPQHF. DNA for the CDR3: TGTGCCAGCAGGCCCGGGTCAGGGGGCTATCAGCCCCAGCATTTT.